These 10 T cell receptor beta chains originate from one sample sequenced in a study of metastatic and nonmetastatic thyroid tumors. MiXCR reprocessed the PCR reads for TCRdb. The sample consists of some 17,000 clones, 22% of them appearing once. No treatment of any kind had been given to any patient before thyroid surgery. The sequenced material came from adjacent normal tissue. These TCRs come from a female donor with papillary thyroid cancer or a benign thyroid nodule (not recorded which). Some clones in this sample may be carry-over from other donors' samples.

In this sample, this clone turned up a few times. This chain uses TRBV2 with TRBJ1-1; D may be TRBD1 (6 bases). Germline CDR1 reads SNHLY; CDR2 reads FYNNEI. The ends were cut back, 5 bases at V and 3 bases at J, with 10 bases in the middle. CDR3 length: 13 residues. The CDR3 loop reads CASSTGRDTEAFF. CDR3 DNA sequence: TGTGCCAGCAGTACAGGGAGGGACACTGAAGCTTTCTTT.

The chain employs TRBV12-3 or TRBV12-4 and TRBJ1-2, with D possibly TRBD1 on 5 matching bases. The CDR3 length is 14 residues. V lost 0 bases to trimming and J lost 0 bases, with 5 bases between them. The CDR3 sequence is CASSLAGPNYGYTF. DNA of the CDR3: TGTGCCAGCAGTTTAGCGGGACCTAACTATGGCTACACCTTC.

CDR3 coding DNA: TGCAGTGCTAGAGATAATTGGGCGGGACGGTCTAATTCACCCCTCCACTTT. It specifies CSARDNWAGRSNSPLHF. The chain is built from TRBV20-1 and TRBJ1-6, with D maybe TRBD1 (5 bases). V lost 0 bases, J lost 6 bases, and 18 bases lay in between. Per germline, CDR1 DFQATT and CDR2 SNEGSKA (reference sequence). The CDR3 has 17 amino acids.

The V and J genes are TRBV5-1 and TRBJ2-1, with 11 bases fitting TRBD1. Germline V gene lookup returns CDR1 SGHRS and CDR2 YFSETQ. J lost 12 bases, V lost 5 bases, and 10 bases had no gene match. This CDR3 comprises 14 residues. This CDR3 reads CASSPRTGGARQFF. As DNA, the CDR3 is TGCGCCAGCAGTCCGCGGACAGGGGGCGCGAGGCAGTTCTTC.

The genes are TRBV20-1 and TRBJ2-7; TRBD1 aligns across 7 bases. From germline, CDR1 is DFQATT and CDR2 SNEGSKA (reference sequence). There are 12 residues in the CDR3. This CDR3 reads CTVEGQFGEQYF. The CDR3 DNA is TGCACCGTAGAGGGACAGTTTGGCGAGCAGTACTTC.

The J gene is TRBJ2-1, the V gene TRBV3-1; 14 nucleotides match TRBD2. J was trimmed by 2 bases and V by 4 bases; bases with no gene match: 1. This CDR3 is 16 amino acids long. Germline V gene lookup returns CDR1 LGHDT and CDR2 YNNKEL (reference sequence). Written as DNA, the CDR3 is TGTGCCAGCAGCCGACTAGCGGGGGGGACCTACAATGAGCAGTTCTTC. This encodes CASSRLAGGTYNEQFF.

The chain employs TRBV13 and TRBJ2-1, with 14 nucleotides matching TRBD2. CDR1 is PRHDT and CDR2 is FYEKMQ in the germline V gene (reference sequence). With 4 bases clipped from V and 3 bases from J, the junction kept 5 bases outside the gene matches. The CDR3 runs 17 residues. The CDR3 spells CASSSAGTSGGYNEQFF. The CDR3 nucleotides read TGTGCCAGCAGCTCAGCTGGGACTAGCGGGGGCTACAATGAGCAGTTCTTC.

The J gene is TRBJ2-7, the V gene TRBV11-2; D remains unclear. Germline lookup yields CDR1 SGHAT and CDR2 FQNNGV. The ends were cut back, 1 base at V and 2 bases at J, with 6 bases in the middle. CDR3 size: 13 residues. The CDR3: CASSLGATYEQYF. As DNA, the CDR3 is TGTGCCAGCAGCTTAGGAGCCACCTACGAGCAGTACTTC.

Only a few counts were recorded for this clone. The V gene is TRBV6-1, the J gene TRBJ1-5; 7 bases fit TRBD1. This CDR3 has 15 amino acids. Germline CDR1 MNHNS, CDR2 SASEGT. Unmatched junction bases numbered 4, after V lost 3 bases and J lost 2 bases. The CDR3 here is CASSETGMGNQPQHF. CDR3 sequence (DNA): TGTGCCAGCAGTGAGACAGGGATGGGCAATCAGCCCCAGCATTTT.

In its sample, this clone was seen a few times. This chain connects TRBV5-1 to TRBJ1-1, with D uncertain. The germline CDR1 and CDR2 sequences are SGHRS and YFSETQ. V was clipped by 5 bases and J by 1 base, with 6 bases between them. This CDR3 has 12 amino acids. Here the CDR3 DNA reads TGCGCCAGCAGTTTTGGGAACACTGAAGCTTTCTTT. Translating it yields CASSFGNTEAFF.